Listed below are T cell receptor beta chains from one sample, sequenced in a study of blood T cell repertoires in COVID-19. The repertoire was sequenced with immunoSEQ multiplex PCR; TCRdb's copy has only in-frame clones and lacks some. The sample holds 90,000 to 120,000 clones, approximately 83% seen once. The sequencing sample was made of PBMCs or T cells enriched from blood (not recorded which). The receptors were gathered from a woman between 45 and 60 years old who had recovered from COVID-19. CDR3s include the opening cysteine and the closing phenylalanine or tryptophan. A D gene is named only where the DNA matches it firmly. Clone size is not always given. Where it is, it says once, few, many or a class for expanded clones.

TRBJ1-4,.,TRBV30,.,TGTGCCTGGAGTGTACGGGGAGGGAGCGAAAAACTGTTTTTT,CAWSVRGGSEKLFF
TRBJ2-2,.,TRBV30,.,TGTGCCTGGAGCCTCCTGGGACACTTATCTTCCGCGAACACCGGGGAGCTGTTTTTT,CAWSLLGHLSSANTGELFF
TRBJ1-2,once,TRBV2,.,TGTGCCAGCAGTGGGTTAGAAATTGAGTTTCGTGGCTACACCTTC,CASSGLEIEFRGYTF
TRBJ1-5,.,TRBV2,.,TGTGCCAGCAGTGAAGGGGAGCGCAATCAGCCCCAGCATTTT,CASSEGERNQPQHF
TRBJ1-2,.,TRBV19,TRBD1,TGTGCCAGTAGTCGTCCCGCCGGACAGGGATATGGCTACACCTTC,CASSRPAGQGYGYTF
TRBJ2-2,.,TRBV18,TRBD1,TGTGCCAGCTCGCCAAGGACAGGGTCCGGGGAGCTGTTTTTT,CASSPRTGSGELFF
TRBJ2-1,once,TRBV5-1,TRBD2,TGCGCCAGCAGCCCACGGACTAGCGGGGGTAGCTCCTACAATGAGCAGTTCTTC,CASSPRTSGGSSYNEQFF
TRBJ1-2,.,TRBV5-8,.,TGTGCCAGCAGTAGAACAGGGAATTTCCGCAATGGCCACACCTTC,CASSRTGNFRNGHTF
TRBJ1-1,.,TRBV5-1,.,TGCGCCAGCAGCTTTGAGGGAGTAGACTCTGAAGCTTTCTTT,CASSFEGVDSEAFF
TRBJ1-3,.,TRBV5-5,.,TGTGCCAGCAGCTTCAGGGACTCTGGAAACACCATATATTTT,CASSFRDSGNTIYF
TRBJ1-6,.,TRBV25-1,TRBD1,TGTGCCAGCAGTGGGGAAGGGGGCGGCTATAATTCACCCCTCCACTTT,CASSGEGGGYNSPLHF
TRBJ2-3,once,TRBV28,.,TGTGCCAGCAGTTTCCCCCCACCCCCCAGGGGCACAGATACGCAGTATTTT,CASSFPPPPRGTDTQYF
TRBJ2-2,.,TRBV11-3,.,TGTGCCAGCGGCGAGCGGAGGAACACCGGGGAGCTGTTTTTT,CASGERRNTGELFF
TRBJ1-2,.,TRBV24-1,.,TGTGCCACCAGTGAAACTACCTATGGCTACACCTTC,CATSETTYGYTF
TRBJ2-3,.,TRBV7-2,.,TGTGCCAGCAGCTCGGGGGACTTCACAGATACGCAGTATTTT,CASSSGDFTDTQYF
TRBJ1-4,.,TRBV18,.,TGTGCCAGCTCCCCCGGGGGGCTAAGTCGGGAAAAACTGTTTTTT,CASSPGGLSREKLFF
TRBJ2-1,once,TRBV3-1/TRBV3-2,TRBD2,TGTGCCAGCAGCCAAGGCCCTAGCGGGAGAAGGGGTGAGCAGTTCTTC,CASSQGPSGRRGEQFF